Each of the 16 T cell receptor beta chains below was sequenced from the same sample in a study of early T cells in non-severe SARS-CoV-2 infection. Each CDR3 protein gets one entry after TCRdb re-called the 5' RACE reads with MiXCR. The table has fewer than 20,000 distinct CDR3 sequences, approximately 6.2% seen once. Source material: whole blood. These TCRs come from an adult who was a healthcare worker with PCR-confirmed SARS-CoV-2 infection or an uninfected control (not recorded which).

This clonotype was counted ten times or more. The chain recombines TRBV7-6 with TRBJ1-3, with D possibly TRBD1 on 5 matching bases. The germline gives CDR1 SGHVS, CDR2 FNYEAQ. V lost 2 bases, J lost 4 bases, and 9 bases lay in between. The CDR3 loop spans 14 amino acids. The CDR3 DNA is TGTGCCAGCAGCTTATCCCAGGGAGGAAACACCATATATTTT. This sequence encodes CASSLSQGGNTIYF.

This clonotype was seen ten or more times. The chain is built from TRBV3-1 and TRBJ2-7; D not certain. This CDR3 region has 12 residues. The germline V gene has CDR1 LGHDT and CDR2 YNNKEL (reference sequence). V was trimmed by 2 bases and J by 6 bases, leaving 8 bases between them. CDR3 in DNA: TGTGCCAGCAGCCAAAATCAAGGCGAGCAGTACTTC. Protein product: CASSQNQGEQYF.

In its sample, this clonotype is medium-sized. The rearrangement uses TRBV29-1 and TRBJ2-1; D might be TRBD1 or TRBD2, each matching 5 bases. This CDR3 comprises 16 residues. V shed 6 bases and J shed 0 bases, with 18 bases lying between them. The germline V gene encodes CDR1 SQVTM and CDR2 ANQGSEA. The CDR3 sequence is CSVPTGTGVSYNEQFF. In DNA form, the CDR3 reads TGCAGCGTGCCGACCGGGACCGGGGTCTCCTACAATGAGCAGTTCTTC.

This clonotype is categorized as medium-sized. The chain has TRBV28 and TRBJ2-7; D may be TRBD2 (5 bases). The V end was cut by 7 bases, the J end by 8 bases, with 21 bases between. This CDR3 is built from 14 residues. Per germline, CDR1 MDHEN and CDR2 SYDVKM. The CDR3: CASTPGGDRTQQYF. DNA of the CDR3: TGTGCCAGCACCCCCGGTGGAGACCGGACTCAGCAGTACTTC.

This clonotype was recorded a few times. CDR3 protein: CASSLGDRDLKNIQYF. The CDR3 DNA is TGTGCCAGCAGCTTAGGGGACAGGGACCTCAAAAACATTCAGTACTTC. The chain carries TRBV11-2 and TRBJ2-4, with 9 bases fitting TRBD1. CDR1 is SGHAT and CDR2 is FQNNGV in the germline V gene. V trimming: 1 base; J trimming: 3 bases; junction bases outside the gene matches: 4. The length of the CDR3 is 16 residues.

This clonotype was recorded many times. The chain links TRBV28 to TRBJ1-2; 9 nucleotides agree with TRBD1. J was trimmed by 4 bases and V by 5 bases; bases with no gene match: 5. The CDR3 has 14 amino acids. Germline V gene sequence: CDR1 MDHEN, CDR2 SYDVKM. The CDR3 sequence is CASSRDRVSYGYTF. In DNA, the CDR3 is TGTGCCAGCAGTAGGGACAGGGTTAGCTATGGCTACACCTTC.

The sample holds many counts of this clonotype. The chain employs TRBV11-2 and TRBJ2-7, with 9 bases aligning to TRBD2. The J segment lost 3 bases and the V segment lost 5 bases, leaving 5 bases of the junction unmatched. The length of the CDR3 is 14 residues. Germline loops: CDR1 SGHAT, CDR2 FQNNGV. CDR3 sequence: CASSLAGPDYEQYF. CDR3 sequence (DNA): TGTGCCAGCAGCCTAGCGGGGCCCGACTACGAGCAGTACTTC.

The chain combines TRBV7-3 with TRBJ2-6, with 7 positions matching TRBD1. CDR1 is SGHTA, CDR2 FQGTGA, per germline. The CDR3 has 16 amino acids. Losses at the gene ends were 4 bases for V and 3 bases for J; bases not matched to a gene: 6. CDR3 protein: CASSSQQGRGANVLTF. DNA for the CDR3: TGTGCCAGCAGCTCCCAACAGGGGCGTGGGGCCAACGTCCTGACTTTC.

This clonotype was detected many times. The rearrangement uses TRBV30 and TRBJ2-1, with D perhaps TRBD2 (6 bases). The length of the CDR3 is 16 residues. Germline V gene data show CDR1 as GTSNPN and CDR2 as SVGIG (reference sequence). V was shortened by 2 bases and J by 4 bases, with 18 bases between the two germline ends. The CDR3 nucleotides read TGTGCCTGGAGTCTTCAAATGCGGGACCCTTACAATGAGCAGTTCTTC. As protein: CAWSLQMRDPYNEQFF.

This clonotype was observed a handful of times. J is TRBJ2-3 and V is TRBV29-1; 8 bases match TRBD1. This CDR3 has 11 amino acids. Per the germline V gene, CDR1 is SQVTM and CDR2 is ANQGSEA. V lost 4 bases and J lost 10; bases outside the gene matches: 4. The CDR3 protein is CSVVKGQAQYF. Here the CDR3 DNA reads TGCAGCGTTGTCAAGGGACAGGCGCAGTATTTT.

This clonotype was counted ten times or more. V usage is TRBV20-1 and J usage is TRBJ2-7; 8 bases are shared with TRBD2. Germline values: CDR1 DFQATT, CDR2 SNEGSKA (reference sequence). Trimming took 6 bases from V and 5 from J; bases not matched to a gene: 6. The CDR3 loop spans 12 amino acids. CDR3 coding DNA: TGCAGTGCCGCAAGCGGGAGCGACGAGCAGTACTTC. This gives the protein CSAASGSDEQYF.

This clonotype has a handful of counts. V usage is TRBV28 and J usage is TRBJ2-7; no firm D call. V was pared by 5 bases and J by 6 bases, with 14 bases between. This CDR3 region has 13 residues. The germline CDR1 and CDR2 sequences are MDHEN and SYDVKM. CDR3 bases: TGTGCCAGCAGTCCCCCCCGGGCCCGCGAGCAGTACTTC. This codes for CASSPPRAREQYF.

Ten or more counts support this clonotype. This chain joins TRBV6-1 and TRBJ2-7, with D perhaps TRBD1 or TRBD2 (5 bases each). CDR1 MNHNS and CDR2 SASEGT come from the germline V gene. V was trimmed by 2 bases and J by 3 bases, leaving 11 bases between them. CDR3 length equals 14 residues. CDR3 amino acids: CASSEYEGFYEQYF. CDR3 DNA sequence: TGTGCCAGCAGTGAATACGAGGGGTTCTACGAGCAGTACTTC.

This clonotype was counted only a few times. The chain uses TRBV6-5 and TRBJ2-5, with 13 bases fitting TRBD2. The V gene end was trimmed by 5 bases and the J gene end by 5 bases; junction bases not matched to a gene: 8. Germline-derived CDR1 and CDR2 are MNHEY and SVGAGI. The CDR3 contains 16 residues. This CDR3 reads CASSQPGLAGRETQYF. The CDR3 DNA reads TGTGCCAGCAGTCAGCCGGGACTAGCGGGACGTGAGACCCAGTACTTC.

This chain links TRBV25-1 with TRBJ2-5; the D is unclear. V shed 6 bases and J shed 4 bases, with 15 bases lying between them. The CDR3 consists of 14 residues. Germline V gene data show CDR1 as MGHDK and CDR2 as SYGVNS. The DNA of the CDR3 is TGTGCCAGCAGCTGGACCCATACAAGAGAGACCCAGTACTTC. Its translation: CASSWTHTRETQYF.

This clonotype has only a few counts. The chain combines TRBV12-3 or TRBV12-4 with TRBJ2-5; D unclear. V lost 4 bases and J 4 bases, leaving 7 bases between the germline ends. This CDR3 is 12 amino acids long. The CDR3 loop is CASSSRLETQYF. The CDR3 bases are TGTGCCAGCAGTTCCAGGTTAGAGACCCAGTACTTC.